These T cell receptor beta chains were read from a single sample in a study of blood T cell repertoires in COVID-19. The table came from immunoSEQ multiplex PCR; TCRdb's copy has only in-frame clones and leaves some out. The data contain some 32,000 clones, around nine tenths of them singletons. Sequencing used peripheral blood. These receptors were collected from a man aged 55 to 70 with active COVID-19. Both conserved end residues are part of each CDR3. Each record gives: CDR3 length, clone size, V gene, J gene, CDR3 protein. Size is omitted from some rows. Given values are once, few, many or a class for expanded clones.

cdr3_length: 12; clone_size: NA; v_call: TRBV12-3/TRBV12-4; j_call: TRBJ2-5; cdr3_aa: CASSGLLPSQYF
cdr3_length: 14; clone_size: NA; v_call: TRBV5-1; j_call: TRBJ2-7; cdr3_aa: CASSWGTHGGEQYF
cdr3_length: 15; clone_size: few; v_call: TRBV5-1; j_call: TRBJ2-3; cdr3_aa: CASSSGRGTTDTQYF
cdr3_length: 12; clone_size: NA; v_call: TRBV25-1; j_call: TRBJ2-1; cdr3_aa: CASSESRGKQFF
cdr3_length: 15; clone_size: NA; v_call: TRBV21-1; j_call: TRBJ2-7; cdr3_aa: CASSKVPGQTYEQYF
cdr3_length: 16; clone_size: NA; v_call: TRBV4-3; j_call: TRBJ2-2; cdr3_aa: CASSQDNRANTGELFF
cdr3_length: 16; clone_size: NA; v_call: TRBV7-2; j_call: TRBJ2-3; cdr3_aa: CASSLSGGWSTDTQYF
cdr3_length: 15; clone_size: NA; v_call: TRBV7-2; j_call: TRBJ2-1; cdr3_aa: CASSLGSGVNNEQFF
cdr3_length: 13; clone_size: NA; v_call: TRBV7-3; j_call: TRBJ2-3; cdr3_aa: CASSLKRGDTQYF
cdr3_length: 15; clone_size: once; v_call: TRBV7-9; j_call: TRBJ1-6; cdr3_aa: CASSSQGGYNSPLHF
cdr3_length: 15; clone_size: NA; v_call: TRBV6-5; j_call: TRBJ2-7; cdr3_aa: CASTSPRTGSYEQYF
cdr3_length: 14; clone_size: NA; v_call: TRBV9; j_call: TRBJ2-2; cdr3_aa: CASSVDSFDGELFF
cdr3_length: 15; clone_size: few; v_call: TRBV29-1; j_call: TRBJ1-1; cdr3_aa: CSVADRGPMNTEAFF
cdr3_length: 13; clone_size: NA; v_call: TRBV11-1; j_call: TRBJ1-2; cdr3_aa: CASSPGLPYGYTF
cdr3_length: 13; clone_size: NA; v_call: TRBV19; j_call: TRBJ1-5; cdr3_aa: CASREQGDQPQHF
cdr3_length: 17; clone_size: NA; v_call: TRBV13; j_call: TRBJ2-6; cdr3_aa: CASSLDQGFSGANVLTF
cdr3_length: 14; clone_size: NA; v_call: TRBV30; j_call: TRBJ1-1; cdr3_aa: CAWSVAAGRTEAFF
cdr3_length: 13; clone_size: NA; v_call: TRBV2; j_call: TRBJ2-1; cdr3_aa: CASSGLASNEQFF
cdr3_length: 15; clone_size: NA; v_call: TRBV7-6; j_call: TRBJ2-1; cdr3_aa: CASSLASGPYNEQFF
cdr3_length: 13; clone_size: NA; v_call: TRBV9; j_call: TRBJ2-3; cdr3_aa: CASTSGTGDTQYF
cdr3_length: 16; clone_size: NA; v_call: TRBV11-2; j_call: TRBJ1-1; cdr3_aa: CASSAPGTVMNTEAFF
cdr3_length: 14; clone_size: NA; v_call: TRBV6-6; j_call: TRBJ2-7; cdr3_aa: CASRRAGGEYEQYF
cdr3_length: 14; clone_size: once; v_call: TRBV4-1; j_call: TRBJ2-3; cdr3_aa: CASSQDVGTYTQYF
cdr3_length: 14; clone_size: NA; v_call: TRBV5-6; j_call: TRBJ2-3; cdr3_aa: CASSYPGLPDTQYF
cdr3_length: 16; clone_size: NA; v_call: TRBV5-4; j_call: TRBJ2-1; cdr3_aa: CASSLDGGASYNEQFF
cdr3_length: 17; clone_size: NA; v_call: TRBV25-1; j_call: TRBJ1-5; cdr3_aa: CASSEYLPPTVCLPQHF